Each of the 20 T cell receptor beta chains below was sequenced from the same sample in a study of cytomegalovirus exposure and HLA in healthy donors. Repertoires were generated with immunoSEQ multiplex PCR, while TCRdb's copy carries only in-frame clones and drops some. The table has 150,000 to 200,000 clones, roughly 84% seen once. The source material was PBMCs. The receptors were gathered from a man younger than 35 in good health and CMV-seropositive.

This chain joins TRBV7-2 and TRBJ1-5, with 9 bases aligning to TRBD1. After removal of 0 bases from V and 2 bases from J, the junction contained 11 bases not matched to a gene. CDR3 length: 19 residues. The germline V gene encodes CDR1 SGHTA and CDR2 FQGNSA. This chain's CDR3 is CASSLAPWTGAGGNQPQHF. The CDR3 DNA reads TGTGCCAGCAGCTTAGCCCCCTGGACAGGGGCAGGAGGCAATCAGCCCCAGCATTTT. Full variable domain (missing parts from reference TRBV7-2 and TRBJ1-5): GAGVSQSPSNKVTEKGKDVELRCDPISGHTALYWYRQSLGQGLEFLIYFQGNSAPDKSGLPSDRFSAERTGGSVSTLTIQRTQQEDSAVYLCASSLAPWTGAGGNQPQHFGDGTRLSIL.

The chain recombines TRBV9 with TRBJ1-4; 7 bases agree with TRBD1. Trimming took 1 base from V and 7 from J; bases not matched to a gene: 7. The CDR3 is 15 amino acids. Germline CDR1 reads SGDLS; CDR2 reads YYNGEE. In nucleotides, the CDR3 is TGTGCCAGCAGCGTAACAGGGGCTACGAGTGAAAAACTGTTTTTT. Translated, it gives CASSVTGATSEKLFF.

This clone was seen a few times. The chain links TRBV7-9 to TRBJ2-2, with 11 positions matching TRBD1. The CDR3 is 15 amino acids. With V trimmed by 5 bases and J by 3 bases, 2 bases remained unmatched. Germline V CDR1 and CDR2: SEHNR, FQNEAQ (reference sequence). The CDR3 loop reads CASSPGQGDTGELFF. The CDR3 region has the DNA TGTGCCAGCAGCCCGGGACAGGGGGACACCGGGGAGCTGTTTTTT.

The rearrangement joins TRBV5-4 to TRBJ2-1; 8 positions match TRBD2. Germline lookup yields CDR1 SGHNT and CDR2 YYREEE (reference sequence). V was pared by 10 bases and J by 8 bases, with 14 bases of the junction left unmatched. The CDR3 has 14 amino acids. CDR3 in amino acids: CAVGGEGIVDEQFF. The CDR3 region has the DNA TGTGCCGTCGGGGGGGAGGGCATAGTGGATGAGCAGTTCTTC.

The CDR3 here is CASSLEGGRAGTQYF. CDR3 in DNA: TGTGCCAGCAGCTTGGAGGGCGGGAGAGCTGGTACGCAGTATTTT. The chain links TRBV5-8 to TRBJ2-3; 7 nucleotides line up with TRBD2. After removal of 0 bases from V and 8 bases from J, the junction contained 9 bases not matched to a gene. Germline V gene sequence: CDR1 SGHTS, CDR2 YDEGEE. There are 15 residues in the CDR3.

V gene TRBV18 combines with J gene TRBJ2-2; perhaps TRBD1 as D (5 bases). The V gene lost 6 bases and the J gene lost 1 base, with 12 bases spanning the gap. Germline V gene lookup returns CDR1 KGHSH and CDR2 LQKENI. The CDR3 consists of 15 residues. DNA of the CDR3: TGTGCCAGCTCCCGTCCGGACAAGAACACCGGGGAGCTGTTTTTT. Translation: CASSRPDKNTGELFF.

The V gene is TRBV27, the J gene TRBJ1-5, with TRBD1 matching over 8 bases. Per the germline V gene, CDR1 is MNHEY and CDR2 is SMNVEV (reference sequence). V was pared by 6 bases and J by 7 bases, with 11 bases of the junction left unmatched. This CDR3 is 15 amino acids long. CDR3 DNA sequence: TGTGCCAGCAGGCCGGACAGGGCCCCTCGGCAGCCCCAGCATTTT. It is translated as CASRPDRAPRQPQHF.

The CDR3 is CASGLGDIPWGETQYF. The DNA of the CDR3 is TGTGCTAGTGGTTTGGGGGACATCCCATGGGGGGAGACCCAGTACTTC. V is TRBV12-5 and J is TRBJ2-5; TRBD1 is a possible D gene (6 bases). Trimming cost V 1 base and J 5 bases, with 17 bases left between them. The CDR3 consists of 16 residues. The germline gives CDR1 LGHNT, CDR2 FRNRAP.

This clone was picked up many times. Here the CDR3 DNA reads TGTGCCAGCTGGACAGTCTCCTACGAGCAGTACTTC. Amino acid sequence: CASWTVSYEQYF. V and J are TRBV6-5 and TRBJ2-7; perhaps TRBD1 as D (6 bases). V was pared by 8 bases and J by 0 bases, with 8 bases between. The CDR3 has 12 residues. Germline V CDR1 and CDR2: MNHEY, SVGAGI.

V and J are TRBV29-1 and TRBJ2-7, with a possible D match to TRBD1 (7 bases). The CDR3 contains 14 residues. Per germline, CDR1 SQVTM and CDR2 ANQGSEA. V lost 3 bases and J 1 base, leaving 13 bases between the germline ends. CDR3 sequence: CSVEEGASSYEQYF. As DNA, the CDR3 is TGCAGCGTTGAGGAGGGGGCGTCTTCCTACGAGCAGTACTTC.

The V and J genes are TRBV7-6 and TRBJ2-7; 9 bases line up with TRBD1. Germline values: CDR1 SGHVS, CDR2 FNYEAQ. The CDR3 loop spans 15 amino acids. V trimming: 1 base; J trimming: 5 bases; junction bases outside the gene matches: 6. CDR3 sequence: CASSLGTGVGDEQYF. The CDR3 DNA reads TGTGCCAGCAGCTTAGGGACAGGGGTAGGCGACGAGCAGTACTTC.

The chain uses TRBV7-9 and TRBJ1-1; the D gene is possibly TRBD1 (5 bases). The CDR3 is 13 residues long. Germline assignment: CDR1 SEHNR and CDR2 FQNEAQ (reference sequence). Trimming took off 5 bases at V and 5 bases at J, with 12 bases between the two ends. The CDR3 reads CASSPGTGTEAFF. CDR3 DNA sequence: TGTGCCAGCAGCCCCGGGACTGGGACTGAAGCTTTCTTT. The full variable domain, with the rest looked up from reference TRBV7-9 and TRBJ1-1, is DTGVSQNPRHKITKRGQNVTFRCDPISEHNRLYWYRQTLGQGPEFLTYFQNEAQLEKSRLLSDRFSAERPKGSFSTLEIQRTEQGDSAMYLCASSPGTGTEAFFGQGTRLTVV.

V gene TRBV19 combines with J gene TRBJ2-7; 9 bases are a match to TRBD1. CDR3 length equals 14 residues. Germline V gene lookup returns CDR1 LNHDA and CDR2 SQIVND (reference sequence). Trimming took 9 bases from V and 3 from J; bases not matched to a gene: 9. The CDR3 loop is CASSHGQGYYEQYF. The CDR3 bases are TGTGCCAGCAGCCACGGACAGGGGTACTACGAGCAGTACTTC.

CDR3 in DNA: TGTGCCAGCAGCCTAACAGGACTAGCGGGAGGGATATACAATGAGCAGTTCTTC. It yields the protein CASSLTGLAGGIYNEQFF. The chain has TRBV9 and TRBJ2-1, with 15 bases lining up with TRBD2. V gave up 4 bases and J gave up 4 bases; unmatched junction bases: 9. Germline CDR1 SGDLS, CDR2 YYNGEE. The CDR3 is 18 residues long.

This clone has more than one count but fewer than ten. V and J are TRBV18 and TRBJ2-3; no reliable D call. The CDR3 is 14 amino acids. CDR1 and CDR2 (germline): KGHSH, LQKENI. Trimming removed 0 bases at V and 5 bases at J, with 9 bases between. This CDR3 reads CASSPPAQRDTQYF. DNA of the CDR3: TGTGCCAGCTCACCACCGGCTCAACGAGATACGCAGTATTTT. Using reference TRBV18 and TRBJ2-3 for the parts outside the CDR3, the full variable domain is NAGVMQNPRHLVRRRGQEARLRCSPMKGHSHVYWYRQLPEEGLKFMVYLQKENIIDESGMPKERFSAEFPKEGPSILRIQQVVRGDSAAYFCASSPPAQRDTQYFGPGTRLTVL.

This clone has only one observation. V is TRBV19 and J is TRBJ2-6; 7 bases are a match to TRBD1. Germline CDR1 is LNHDA and CDR2 is SQIVND (reference sequence). The CDR3 runs 17 residues. V lost 7 bases and J lost 0; bases outside the gene matches: 9. CDR3: CASIRTGGNSGANVLTF. In DNA form, the CDR3 reads TGTGCCAGTATCCGGACAGGTGGGAACTCTGGGGCCAACGTCCTGACTTTC.

The chain has TRBV19 and TRBJ2-2; 14 bases agree with TRBD2. Unmatched junction bases numbered 7, after V lost 6 bases and J lost 7 bases. Germline CDR1 reads LNHDA; CDR2 reads SQIVND (reference sequence). This CDR3 has 16 amino acids. CDR3 DNA sequence: TGTGCCAGTAGAGGGGGACTAGCGGGAGTGGACGGGGAGCTGTTTTTT. It encodes CASRGGLAGVDGELFF. The full variable domain, with the rest looked up from reference TRBV19 and TRBJ2-2, is DGGITQSPKYLFRKEGQNVTLSCEQNLNHDAMYWYRQDPGQGLRLIYYSQIVNDFQKGDIAEGYSVSREKKESFPLTVTSAQKNPTAFYLCASRGGLAGVDGELFFGEGSRLTVL.

This chain links TRBV13 with TRBJ1-2, with 9 bases lining up with TRBD1. CDR3 length: 14 amino acids. Per germline, CDR1 PRHDT and CDR2 FYEKMQ (reference sequence). V dropped 6 bases and J dropped 2; count of bases not matched to a gene: 4. The CDR3 DNA reads as TGTGCCAGCAGGCCAGGGACAGGGAACTATGGCTACACCTTC. Amino acids: CASRPGTGNYGYTF.

The genes are TRBV5-4 and TRBJ2-2; D is possibly TRBD1 (5 bases). The CDR3 covers 15 residues. The germline V gene has CDR1 SGHNT and CDR2 YYREEE (reference sequence). The V gene lost 4 bases and the J gene lost 4 bases, with 14 bases spanning the gap. The CDR3: CASSAPLGATGELFF. The CDR3 DNA reads TGTGCCAGCAGCGCGCCCCTTGGGGCCACCGGGGAGCTGTTTTTT.

The V call is TRBV5-4, the J call TRBJ2-1; a possible D gene is TRBD2 (5 bases). Germline CDR1 SGHNT, CDR2 YYREEE (reference sequence). V was trimmed by 5 bases and J by 4 bases, leaving 10 bases between them. The CDR3 loop spans 13 amino acids. CDR3 residues: CASRPADYNEQFF. Written as DNA, the CDR3 is TGTGCCAGCAGGCCAGCGGATTACAATGAGCAGTTCTTC. The complete variable domain, with remaining parts taken from reference TRBV5-4 and TRBJ2-1, reads ETGVTQSPTHLIKTRGQQVTLRCSSQSGHNTVSWYQQALGQGPQFIFQYYREEENGRGNFPPRFSGLQFPNYSSELNVNALELDDSALYLCASRPADYNEQFFGPGTRLTVL.